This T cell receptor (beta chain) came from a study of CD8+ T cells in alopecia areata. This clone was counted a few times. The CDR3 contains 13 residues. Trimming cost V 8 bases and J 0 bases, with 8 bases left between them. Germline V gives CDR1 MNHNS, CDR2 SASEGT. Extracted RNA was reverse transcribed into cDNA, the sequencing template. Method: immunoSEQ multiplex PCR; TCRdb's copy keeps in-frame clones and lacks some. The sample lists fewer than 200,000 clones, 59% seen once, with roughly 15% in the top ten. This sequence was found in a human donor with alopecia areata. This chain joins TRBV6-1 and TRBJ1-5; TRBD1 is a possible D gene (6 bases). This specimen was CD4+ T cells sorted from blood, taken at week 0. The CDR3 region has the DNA TGTGCCAGCGTGGACAGTAGCAATCAGCCCCAGCATTTT. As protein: CASVDSSNQPQHF.